A single sample gave rise to the 5 T cell receptor beta chains below, sequenced in a study of T cell repertoires in cytomegalovirus infection. For these TCRs, the target antigens are not known. TCRdb used MiXCR to reprocess the reads, holding one entry per CDR3 protein. This sample has approximately 150,000 distinct CDR3 sequences, with about 20% found just once. The starting material was CD8+ T cells from cultured PBMCs, obtained from culture after CMV antigen stimulation. These receptors all come from a human donor in good health (CMV status not recorded). Some clones in this sample may be carry-over from other donors' samples.

The rearrangement joins TRBV24-1 to TRBJ2-2, with 8 bases lining up with TRBD2. Germline V CDR1 and CDR2: KGHDR, SFDVKD. The V gene end was trimmed by 8 bases and the J gene end by 3 bases; junction bases not matched to a gene: 4. CDR3 length equals 14 residues. The CDR3 here is CATTGGGYTGELFF. The CDR3 nucleotides read TGTGCCACCACCGGGGGGGGTTACACCGGGGAGCTGTTTTTT.

The chain employs TRBV9 and TRBJ2-2, with TRBD1 identical over 11 bases. V lost 3 bases and J lost 5; bases outside the gene matches: 6. The CDR3 runs to 16 residues. The germline gives CDR1 SGDLS, CDR2 YYNGEE. The CDR3 protein is CASSAGTGGRTGELFF. The CDR3 DNA sequence: TGTGCCAGCAGCGCAGGGACAGGGGGTCGGACCGGGGAGCTGTTTTTT.

This clonotype was recorded a few times. V and J are TRBV29-1 and TRBJ1-2; TRBD1 is a possible D gene (6 bases). V dropped 6 bases and J dropped 4 bases, with 12 bases sitting between them. The CDR3 length is 12 residues. Germline CDR1 and CDR2: SQVTM and ANQGSEA. The CDR3 reads CSVSDRSYGYTF. The DNA of the CDR3 is TGCAGCGTCTCCGACAGGAGCTATGGCTACACCTTC.

Only a few counts were recorded for this clonotype. This chain links TRBV7-2 with TRBJ1-1; TRBD1 is a possible D gene (5 bases). The CDR3 loop spans 16 amino acids. Trimming pared 1 base from V and 0 bases from J, leaving 12 bases between. CDR1 and CDR2 (germline): SGHTA, FQGNSA. Here the CDR3 reads CASSLGRGAMNTEAFF. The CDR3 DNA follows: TGTGCCAGCAGCTTAGGAAGGGGAGCGATGAACACTGAAGCTTTCTTT. The entire variable domain, with the rest obtained from reference TRBV7-2 and TRBJ1-1, is as follows: GAGVSQSPSNKVTEKGKDVELRCDPISGHTALYWYRQSLGQGLEFLIYFQGNSAPDKSGLPSDRFSAERTGGSVSTLTIQRTQQEDSAVYLCASSLGRGAMNTEAFFGQGTRLTVV.

This clonotype was picked up a small number of times. V gene TRBV6-5 combines with J gene TRBJ2-1; unclear D gene. The CDR3 is made up of 10 amino acids. Germline CDR1 reads MNHEY; CDR2 reads SVGAGI. V was shortened by 8 bases and J by 10 bases, with 9 bases between the two germline ends. CDR3 loop: CASGPREQFF. The CDR3, as DNA: TGTGCCAGCGGACCGAGGGAGCAGTTCTTC.